The 2 T cell receptor beta chains below come from one sample, sequenced in a study of cytomegalovirus exposure and HLA in healthy donors. PCR involved 60 Vbeta and 13 Jbeta primers. Clones were read by immunoSEQ multiplex PCR, and TCRdb kept only the in-frame ones, dropping some. The data hold 100,000 to 150,000 clones, with less than 80% observed a single time. Sequenced input: PBMCs. These receptors were collected from a man over 45 in good health and CMV-seronegative.

This chain links TRBV11-2 with TRBJ2-7, with 7 nucleotides matching TRBD1. V was pared by 5 bases and J by 0 bases, with 7 bases of the junction left unmatched. The CDR3 runs to 15 residues. Germline V gives CDR1 SGHAT, CDR2 FQNNGV. CDR3 nucleotide sequence: TGTGCCAGCAGCACCCGGACAGGTCACTCCTACGAGCAGTACTTC. Amino acids: CASSTRTGHSYEQYF. The whole variable domain, remainder taken from reference TRBV11-2 and TRBJ2-7, is EAGVAQSPRYKIIEKRQSVAFWCNPISGHATLYWYQQILGQGPKLLIQFQNNGVVDDSQLPKDRFSAERLKGVDSTLKIQPAKLEDSAVYLCASSTRTGHSYEQYFGPGTRLTVT.

V usage is TRBV23-1 and J usage is TRBJ2-7; D is perhaps TRBD1 (6 bases). TRBV23-1 carries the ORF label, with uncertain function. Trimming cost V 10 bases and J 1 base, with 11 bases left between them. The CDR3 length is 12 residues. CDR3 sequence reads: CATDRSSYEQYV. DNA for the CDR3: TGCGCCACCGACAGGAGTTCCTACGAGCAGTACGTC.